This TCR beta chain was retrieved from a study of blood T cell repertoires in COVID-19. About the study: Donors in the United States, Italy and Spain gave samples during acute or convalescent COVID-19. The cDNA or gDNA used as material had been derived from T cells, B-cell-depleted T cells, or PBMCs.

Per the study methods: For nucleated cells, counts were estimated from reference gene primer amplification. Assay used: immunoSEQ multiplex PCR; TCRdb lists only in-frame clones, some missing. The D gene and trimming were derived from the DNA, and the V and J assignments and clone size from that table. The sample holds roughly 250,000 clones; 83% are singletons and the top ten take roughly 5.5%. This clone occurred a few times. Germline V gives CDR1 SGHRS, CDR2 YFSETQ. The CDR3 extends over 18 amino acids. Trimming cost V 3 bases and J 1 base, with 19 bases left between them. Sequencing used peripheral blood. The chain links TRBV5-1 to TRBJ2-2, with D possibly matching TRBD1 (6 bases). The source of this sequence is a human donor in a cohort sampled during active COVID-19. This CDR3 is CASSSALGGGGNTGELFF. DNA for the CDR3: TGCGCCAGCAGCTCGGCCCTTGGGGGCGGAGGGAACACCGGGGAGCTGTTTTTT.